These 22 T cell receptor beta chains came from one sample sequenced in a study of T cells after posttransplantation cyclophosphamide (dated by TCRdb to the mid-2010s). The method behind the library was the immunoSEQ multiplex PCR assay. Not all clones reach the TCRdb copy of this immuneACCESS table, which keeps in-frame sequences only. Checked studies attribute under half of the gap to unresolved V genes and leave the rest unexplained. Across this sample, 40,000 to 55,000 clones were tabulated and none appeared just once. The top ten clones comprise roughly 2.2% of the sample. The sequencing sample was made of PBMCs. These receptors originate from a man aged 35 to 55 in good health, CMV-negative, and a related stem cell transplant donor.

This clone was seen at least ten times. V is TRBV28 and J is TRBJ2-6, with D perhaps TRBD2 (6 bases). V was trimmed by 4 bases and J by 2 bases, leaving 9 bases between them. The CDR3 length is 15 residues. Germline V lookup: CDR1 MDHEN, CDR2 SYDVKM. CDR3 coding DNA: TGTGCCAGCAGTTCGACGGGGGCTGGGGCCAACGTCCTGACTTTC. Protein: CASSSTGAGANVLTF.

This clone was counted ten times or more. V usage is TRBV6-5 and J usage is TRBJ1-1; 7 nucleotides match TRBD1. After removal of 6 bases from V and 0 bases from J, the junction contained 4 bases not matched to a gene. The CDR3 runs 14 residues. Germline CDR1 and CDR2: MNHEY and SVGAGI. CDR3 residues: CASSWGQMNTEAFF. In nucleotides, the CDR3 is TGTGCCAGCAGCTGGGGACAGATGAACACTGAAGCTTTCTTT.

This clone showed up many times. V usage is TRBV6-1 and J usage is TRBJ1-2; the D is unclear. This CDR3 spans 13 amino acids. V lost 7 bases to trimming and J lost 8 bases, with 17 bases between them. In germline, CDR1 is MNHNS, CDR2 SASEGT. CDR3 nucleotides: TGTGCCAGCAATCTAAGGGAGGCTGAGGGCTACACCTTC. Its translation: CASNLREAEGYTF.

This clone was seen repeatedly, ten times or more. The chain's CDR3 is CASRSRQGRGLKSGNTIYF. For the CDR3, the DNA is TGTGCCAGCAGGTCGCGACAGGGTAGGGGCCTCAAGTCTGGAAACACCATATATTTT. This chain connects TRBV28 to TRBJ1-3, with TRBD1 matching over 7 bases. The CDR3 has 19 amino acids. V trimming: 6 bases; J trimming: 1 base; junction bases outside the gene matches: 18. Germline lookup yields CDR1 MDHEN and CDR2 SYDVKM.

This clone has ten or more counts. DNA for the CDR3: TGTGCCAGCAGTTTGTCTCAGGGCCTCTATGGCTACACCTTC. Amino acid sequence: CASSLSQGLYGYTF. The chain combines TRBV27 with TRBJ1-2; D perhaps matches TRBD1 (5 bases). The CDR3 extends over 14 amino acids. Per the germline V gene, CDR1 is MNHEY and CDR2 is SMNVEV (reference sequence). The V gene lost 3 bases and the J gene lost 4 bases, with 12 bases spanning the gap.

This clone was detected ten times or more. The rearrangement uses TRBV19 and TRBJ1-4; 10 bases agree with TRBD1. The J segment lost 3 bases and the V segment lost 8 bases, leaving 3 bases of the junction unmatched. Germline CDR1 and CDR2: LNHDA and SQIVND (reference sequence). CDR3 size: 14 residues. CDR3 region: CASSDRGANEKLFF. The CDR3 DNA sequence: TGTGCCAGTTCGGACAGGGGGGCTAATGAAAAACTGTTTTTT.

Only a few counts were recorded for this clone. CDR3 sequence: CASGLAAEGISGGSNAGYETQYF. Written as DNA, the CDR3 is TGTGCTAGTGGTTTGGCCGCAGAGGGGATTTCAGGGGGCAGTAACGCGGGATATGAGACCCAGTACTTC. This chain connects TRBV12-5 to TRBJ2-5, with 8 bases lining up with TRBD1. V lost 1 base, J lost 5 bases, and 30 bases stayed unmatched. The germline V gene encodes CDR1 LGHNT and CDR2 FRNRAP. The CDR3 sequence is 23 residues long.

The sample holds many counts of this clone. CDR3 protein: CASSATGEESLNEKLFF. The DNA of the CDR3 is TGCGCCAGCAGCGCGACAGGGGAAGAGAGCCTTAATGAAAAACTGTTTTTT. J is TRBJ1-4 and V is TRBV5-1; 8 bases fit TRBD1. J was trimmed by 4 bases and V by 4 bases; bases with no gene match: 12. CDR3 length: 17 residues. The V gene's germline CDR1 is SGHRS and CDR2 YFSETQ.

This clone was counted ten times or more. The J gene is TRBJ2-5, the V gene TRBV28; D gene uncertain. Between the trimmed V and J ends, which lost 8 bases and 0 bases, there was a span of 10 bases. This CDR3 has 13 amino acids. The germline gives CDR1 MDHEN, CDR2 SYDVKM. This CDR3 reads CASRGQNQETQYF. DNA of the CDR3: TGTGCCAGCCGTGGCCAGAACCAAGAGACCCAGTACTTC.

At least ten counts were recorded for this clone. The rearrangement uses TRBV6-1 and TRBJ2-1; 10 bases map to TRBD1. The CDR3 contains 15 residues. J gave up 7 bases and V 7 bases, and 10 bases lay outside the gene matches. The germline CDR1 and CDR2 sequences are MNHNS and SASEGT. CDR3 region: CASISTGGLTNEQFF. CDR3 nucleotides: TGTGCCAGCATCTCGACAGGGGGCTTAACAAATGAGCAGTTCTTC.

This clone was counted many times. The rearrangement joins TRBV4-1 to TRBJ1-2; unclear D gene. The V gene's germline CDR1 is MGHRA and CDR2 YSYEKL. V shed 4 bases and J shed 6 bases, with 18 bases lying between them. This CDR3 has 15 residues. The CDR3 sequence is CASSPPPEGRHGYTF. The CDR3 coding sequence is TGCGCCAGCAGCCCCCCCCCAGAAGGGAGGCATGGCTACACCTTC.

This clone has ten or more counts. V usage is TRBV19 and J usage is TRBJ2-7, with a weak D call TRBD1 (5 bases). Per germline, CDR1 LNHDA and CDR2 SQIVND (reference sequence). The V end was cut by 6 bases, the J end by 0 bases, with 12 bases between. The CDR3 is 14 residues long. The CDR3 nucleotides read TGTGCCAGTAGCCGACAGAAAAGCTCCTACGAGCAGTACTTC. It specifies CASSRQKSSYEQYF. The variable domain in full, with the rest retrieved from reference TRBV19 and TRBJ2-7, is DGGITQSPKYLFRKEGQNVTLSCEQNLNHDAMYWYRQDPGQGLRLIYYSQIVNDFQKGDIAEGYSVSREKKESFPLTVTSAQKNPTAFYLCASSRQKSSYEQYFGPGTRLTVT.

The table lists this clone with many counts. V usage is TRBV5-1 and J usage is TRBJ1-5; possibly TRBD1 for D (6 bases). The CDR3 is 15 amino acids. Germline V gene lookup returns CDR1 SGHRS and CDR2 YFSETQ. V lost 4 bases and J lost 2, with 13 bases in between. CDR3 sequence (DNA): TGCGCCAGCAGCCTCACGACAGGCGGCAATCAGCCCCAGCATTTT. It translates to CASSLTTGGNQPQHF.

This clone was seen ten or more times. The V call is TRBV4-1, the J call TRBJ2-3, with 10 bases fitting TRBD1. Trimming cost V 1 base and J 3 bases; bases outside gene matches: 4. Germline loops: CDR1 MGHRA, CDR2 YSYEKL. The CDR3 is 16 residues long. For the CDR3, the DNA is TGCGCCAGCAGCCAAGGACCGGGACAGGGGACAGATACGCAGTATTTT. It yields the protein CASSQGPGQGTDTQYF.

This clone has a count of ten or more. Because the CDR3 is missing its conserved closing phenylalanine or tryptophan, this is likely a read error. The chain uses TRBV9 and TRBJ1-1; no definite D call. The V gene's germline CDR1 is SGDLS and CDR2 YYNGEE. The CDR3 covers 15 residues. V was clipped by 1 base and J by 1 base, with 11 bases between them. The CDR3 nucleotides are TGTGCCAGCAGCGTACACAGCCTACCGAACACTGAAGCTTTCTCT. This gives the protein CASSVHSLPNTEAFS.

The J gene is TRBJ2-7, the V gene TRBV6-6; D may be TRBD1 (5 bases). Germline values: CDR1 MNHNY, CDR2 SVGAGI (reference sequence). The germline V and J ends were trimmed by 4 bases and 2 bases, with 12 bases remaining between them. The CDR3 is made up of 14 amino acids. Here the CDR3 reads CASSSQPGPYEQYF. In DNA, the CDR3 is TGTGCCAGCAGTTCCCAGCCAGGGCCCTACGAGCAGTACTTC.

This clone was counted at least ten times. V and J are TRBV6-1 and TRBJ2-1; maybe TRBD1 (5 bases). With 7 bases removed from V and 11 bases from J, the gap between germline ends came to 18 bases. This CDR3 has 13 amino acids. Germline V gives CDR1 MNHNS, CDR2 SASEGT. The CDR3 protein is CASIYHPPDKQFF. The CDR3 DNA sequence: TGTGCCAGCATTTACCATCCCCCGGACAAGCAGTTCTTC.

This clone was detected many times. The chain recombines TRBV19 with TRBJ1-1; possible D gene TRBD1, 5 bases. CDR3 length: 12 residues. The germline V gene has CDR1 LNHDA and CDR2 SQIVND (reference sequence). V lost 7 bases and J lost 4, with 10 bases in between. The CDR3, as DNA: TGTGCCAGTAATCAGGGTAGCACTGAAGCTTTCTTT. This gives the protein CASNQGSTEAFF.

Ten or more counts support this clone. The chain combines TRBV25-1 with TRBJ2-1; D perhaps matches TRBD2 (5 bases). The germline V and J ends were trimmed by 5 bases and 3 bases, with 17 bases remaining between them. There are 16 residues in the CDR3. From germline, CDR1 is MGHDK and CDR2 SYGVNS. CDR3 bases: TGTGCCAGCAGTATAACGACTGGGGAGAACTACAATGAGCAGTTCTTC. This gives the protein CASSITTGENYNEQFF.

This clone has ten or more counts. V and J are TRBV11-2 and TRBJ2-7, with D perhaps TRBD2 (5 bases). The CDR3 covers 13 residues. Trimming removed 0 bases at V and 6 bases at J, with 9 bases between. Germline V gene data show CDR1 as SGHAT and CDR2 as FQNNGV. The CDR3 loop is CASSLDPGFEQYF. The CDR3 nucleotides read TGTGCCAGCAGCTTAGATCCGGGGTTCGAGCAGTACTTC.

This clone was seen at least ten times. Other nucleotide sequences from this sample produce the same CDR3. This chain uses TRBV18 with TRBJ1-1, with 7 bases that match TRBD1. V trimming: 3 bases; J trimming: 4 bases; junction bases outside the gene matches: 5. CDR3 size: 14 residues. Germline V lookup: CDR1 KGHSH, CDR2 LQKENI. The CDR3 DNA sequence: TGTGCCAGCTCACCCACTCAGGGGGGCACTGAAGCTTTCTTT. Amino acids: CASSPTQGGTEAFF.

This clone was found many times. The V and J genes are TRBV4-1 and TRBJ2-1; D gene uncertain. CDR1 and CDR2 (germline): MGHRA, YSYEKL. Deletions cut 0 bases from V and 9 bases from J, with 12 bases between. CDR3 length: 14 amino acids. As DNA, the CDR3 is TGCGCCAGCAGCCAAGATAGAGTAGTTCTTGAGCAGTTCTTC. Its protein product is CASSQDRVVLEQFF.